This T cell receptor beta chain was documented in a study of cytomegalovirus exposure and HLA in healthy donors. Researchers ran the PCR with 60 Vbeta and 13 Jbeta primers. The data were produced by immunoSEQ multiplex PCR, yet TCRdb's version contains in-frame clones alone and is incomplete. The table records 240,000 or so clones, around 81% of them present only once. This CDR3 is 17 amino acids long. Germline V gives CDR1 SGHNT, CDR2 YYREEE (reference sequence). Deletions cut 5 bases from V and 3 bases from J, with 21 bases between. The chain carries TRBV5-4 and TRBJ2-1, with D tentatively TRBD1 (6 bases). The sequencing input was PBMCs. This TCR was recovered from a woman aged 55-69 years in good health and CMV-seropositive. CDR3 in DNA: TGTGCCAGCAGTCCTGATCCAGGGCAGGGGTACTACAATGAGCAGTTCTTC. This sequence encodes CASSPDPGQGYYNEQFF.